Each of the 3 T cell receptor beta chains below was sequenced from the same sample in a study of identical twins. TCRdb passed the 5' RACE reads through MiXCR, listing each CDR3 protein once. This table has 700,000 to 950,000 distinct CDR3 sequences, 9% to 15% appearing once. The sample was also reused in another study, on yellow fever vaccine responses in identical twins.

The specimen sequenced was PBMCs. The receptors here all came from a young woman in good health.

The sample holds many counts of this clonotype. The chain joins TRBV12-3 or TRBV12-4 to TRBJ2-3, with D perhaps given as TRBD1 or TRBD2 (5 bases each). This CDR3 has 15 residues. The V gene lost 8 bases and the J gene lost 2 bases, with 17 bases spanning the gap. The CDR3 nucleotides are TGTGCCAGCGGGTGGGCTCGGGACGCCACAGATACGCAGTATTTT. As protein: CASGWARDATDTQYF.

The chain joins TRBV12-3 or TRBV12-4 to TRBJ1-1; no firm D call. This CDR3 is 12 amino acids long. Deletions cut 7 bases from V and 3 bases from J, with 9 bases between. The CDR3 region is CASTLGYTEAFF. For the CDR3, the DNA is TGTGCCAGCACCCTGGGGTACACTGAAGCTTTCTTT.

This clonotype was seen more than once but under ten times. Written as DNA, the CDR3 is TGTGCCACCAGCAGAGATATGCGGGGCCCCTCGACTTACAATGAGCAGTTCTTC. Translation: CATSRDMRGPSTYNEQFF. The chain couples TRBV15 to TRBJ2-1; possibly TRBD2 for D (6 bases). V dropped 0 bases and J dropped 4 bases, with 19 bases sitting between them. The germline V gene has CDR1 LNHNV and CDR2 YYDKDF (reference sequence). CDR3 size: 18 residues.